The next 16 T cell receptor beta chains were all read from a single sample in a study of blood T cells in healthy people across ages. A second PCR, run for 7 to 11 cycles, used a sample-barcoded 5' primer plus a J-beta primer mix. From the 5' RACE reads, TCRdb called clonotypes with MiXCR, one entry per CDR3 protein. The profile covers about 690,000 distinct CDR3 sequences, with less than 45% appearing a single time and about 32% taken by the ten largest. Sequenced: blood. These receptors were taken from a man aged 80 or over in good health.

This chain joins TRBV10-3 and TRBJ1-5, with 10 bases that match TRBD1. The trim removed 0 bases at V and 8 bases at J, leaving 10 bases unmatched. CDR1 is ENHRY and CDR2 is SYGVKD in the germline V gene. The CDR3 length is 17 residues. The CDR3 coding sequence is TGTGCCATCAGTGAGTCGGGAAACCGGGACAGGGGTGAGCCCCAGCATTTT. Residues: CAISESGNRDRGEPQHF.

The table lists this clonotype with a few counts. The rearrangement uses TRBV15 and TRBJ2-1, with TRBD2 as a possible D gene (7 bases). The germline V gene encodes CDR1 LNHNV and CDR2 YYDKDF (reference sequence). This CDR3 has 15 residues. Trimming cost V 0 bases and J 2 bases, with 8 bases left between them. This CDR3 reads CATSREGGAYNEQFF. Written as DNA, the CDR3 is TGTGCCACCAGCAGAGAAGGGGGGGCCTACAATGAGCAGTTCTTC.

V usage is TRBV11-2 and J usage is TRBJ2-4, with D tentatively TRBD2 (5 bases). The V end lost 4 bases, the J end lost 9 bases, and 19 bases lay between the germline ends. The germline V gene has CDR1 SGHAT and CDR2 FQNNGV. The CDR3 runs to 15 residues. CDR3 residues: CASSWNSRTLSIQYF. The DNA of the CDR3 is TGTGCCAGCAGCTGGAACAGCAGGACTTTAAGCATTCAGTACTTC.

This clonotype was counted between two and nine times. The chain recombines TRBV20-1 with TRBJ2-1; the D gene could be TRBD1 or TRBD2 (5 bases each). V lost 0 bases, J lost 7 bases, and 16 bases lay in between. This CDR3 spans 15 amino acids. Germline CDR1 is DFQATT and CDR2 is SNEGSKA (reference sequence). The CDR3 DNA reads TGCAGTGCTAGAGATGGATCCGGAGAGGGGAATGAGCAGTTCTTC. Residues: CSARDGSGEGNEQFF.

The J gene is TRBJ1-1, the V gene TRBV20-1; no clear D. V was cut by 5 bases and J by 3 bases, with 13 bases left in between. Germline V gene data show CDR1 as DFQATT and CDR2 as SNEGSKA (reference sequence). The CDR3 sequence is 13 residues long. The CDR3 DNA reads TGCAGTGCTGGCGCGGGAGGGTACACTGAAGCTTTCTTT. Amino acid sequence: CSAGAGGYTEAFF.

This chain uses TRBV7-2 with TRBJ2-3; D not certain. The CDR3 is 13 amino acids. The germline gives CDR1 SGHTA, CDR2 FQGNSA. Between the trimmed V and J ends, which lost 7 bases and 1 base, there was a span of 9 bases. The CDR3 loop reads CASTKYGTDTQYF. DNA for the CDR3: TGTGCCAGCACCAAATACGGCACAGATACGCAGTATTTT.

Many counts were recorded for this clonotype. V is TRBV5-6 and J is TRBJ2-3, with 7 bases aligning to TRBD2. This CDR3 has 16 amino acids. Looked up from germline, CDR1 is SGHDT and CDR2 is YYEEEE. Trimming took 0 bases from V and 4 from J; bases not matched to a gene: 8. For the CDR3, the DNA is TGTGCCAGCAGCTTGGCCGGCGGGAGTAGAGCAGATACGCAGTATTTT. This encodes CASSLAGGSRADTQYF. Supplemented by reference TRBV5-6 and TRBJ2-3, the full variable domain reads DAGVTQSPTHLIKTRGQQVTLRCSPKSGHDTVSWYQQALGQGPQFIFQYYEEEERQRGNFPDRFSGHQFPNYSSELNVNALLLGDSALYLCASSLAGGSRADTQYFGPGTRLTVL.

The rearrangement links TRBV20-1 to TRBJ2-2; no clear D. V shed 6 bases and J shed 1 base, with 15 bases lying between them. CDR1 and CDR2 (germline): DFQATT, SNEGSKA (reference sequence). This CDR3 has 15 amino acids. The CDR3: CSAHNAAVNTGELFF. CDR3 nucleotide sequence: TGCAGTGCCCATAATGCGGCAGTGAACACCGGGGAGCTGTTTTTT.

The table lists this clonotype with many counts. This chain links TRBV4-3 with TRBJ1-2; D unclear. The V gene lost 0 bases and the J gene lost 2 bases, with 4 bases spanning the gap. Germline-derived CDR1 and CDR2 are LGHNA and YSLEER. There are 13 residues in the CDR3. CDR3 DNA sequence: TGCGCCAGCAGCCAAGATCGGAACTATGGCTACACCTTC. It is translated as CASSQDRNYGYTF.

V and J are TRBV4-1 and TRBJ2-3, with D unclear. Germline V gene lookup returns CDR1 MGHRA and CDR2 YSYEKL. The CDR3 extends over 16 amino acids. V dropped 0 bases and J dropped 2 bases, with 12 bases sitting between them. The CDR3 is CASSQDPGSYTDTQYF. In DNA, the CDR3 is TGCGCCAGCAGCCAAGATCCGGGTTCTTACACAGATACGCAGTATTTT.

This clonotype turned up a few times. The V call is TRBV6-1, the J call TRBJ2-3; 7 bases fit TRBD2. Trimming at V came to 3 bases and at J to 4 bases, leaving 13 bases not matched to a gene. The V gene's germline CDR1 is MNHNS and CDR2 SASEGT. The CDR3 is 17 amino acids. The CDR3 nucleotides are TGTGCCAGCAGTGACTACCCCCGAGCCCGGGAGGCAGATACGCAGTATTTT. As protein: CASSDYPRAREADTQYF.

Only a few counts were recorded for this clonotype. Being one base from a much bigger clone, this may be a read error. This rearrangement joins TRBV6-2 or TRBV6-3 to TRBJ1-5; D call uncertain. CDR3 length equals 15 residues. Germline V gene lookup returns CDR1 MNHEY and CDR2 SVGEGT. V was clipped by 5 bases and J by 6 bases, with 17 bases between them. In DNA form, the CDR3 reads TGTGCCAGCAGTCCGGCCGCGGGGATAGGTCAGCCCCAGCATTTT. Translating gives CASSPAAGIGQPQHF.

This clonotype was recorded a few times. This chain uses TRBV7-2 with TRBJ2-1; D not resolved. V was trimmed by 3 bases and J by 2 bases, leaving 8 bases between them. There are 14 residues in the CDR3. From germline, CDR1 is SGHTA and CDR2 FQGNSA. The CDR3 DNA is TGTGCCAGCAGCTTGGCAGAAACCTACAATGAGCAGTTCTTC. This encodes CASSLAETYNEQFF. Based on the CDR3 plus reference TRBV7-2 and TRBJ2-1, the full variable domain is GAGVSQSPSNKVTEKGKDVELRCDPISGHTALYWYRQSLGQGLEFLIYFQGNSAPDKSGLPSDRFSAERTGGSVSTLTIQRTQQEDSAVYLCASSLAETYNEQFFGPGTRLTVL.

The chain links TRBV3-1 to TRBJ1-4; 8 nucleotides match TRBD1. Losses at the gene ends were 3 bases for V and 2 bases for J; bases not matched to a gene: 11. Germline assignment: CDR1 LGHDT and CDR2 YNNKEL (reference sequence). The CDR3 has 18 residues. CDR3 nucleotide sequence: TGTGCCAGCAGCCACCCGACAGGGGACGGGAGTACTAATGAAAAACTGTTTTTT. Translation gives CASSHPTGDGSTNEKLFF.

This clonotype was seen many times. J is TRBJ2-3 and V is TRBV10-3, with a tentative D call TRBD2 (5 bases). The ends were cut back, 6 bases at V and 8 bases at J, with 15 bases in the middle. CDR1 and CDR2 (germline): ENHRY, SYGVKD. CDR3 length: 13 residues. The CDR3 coding sequence is TGTGCCATCAGCCGGTTGGGGAGCGGTACGCAGTATTTT. Translated: CAISRLGSGTQYF.

V gene TRBV20-1 combines with J gene TRBJ2-5, with TRBD2 matching 7 bases. The junction had 6 bases not matched to a gene; V was cut back by 0 bases and J by 5 bases. Germline lookup yields CDR1 DFQATT and CDR2 SNEGSKA (reference sequence). The CDR3 length is 14 residues. The CDR3 sequence: CSARDRLAWETQYF. The DNA for the CDR3 is TGCAGTGCTAGAGATCGACTAGCTTGGGAGACCCAGTACTTC.